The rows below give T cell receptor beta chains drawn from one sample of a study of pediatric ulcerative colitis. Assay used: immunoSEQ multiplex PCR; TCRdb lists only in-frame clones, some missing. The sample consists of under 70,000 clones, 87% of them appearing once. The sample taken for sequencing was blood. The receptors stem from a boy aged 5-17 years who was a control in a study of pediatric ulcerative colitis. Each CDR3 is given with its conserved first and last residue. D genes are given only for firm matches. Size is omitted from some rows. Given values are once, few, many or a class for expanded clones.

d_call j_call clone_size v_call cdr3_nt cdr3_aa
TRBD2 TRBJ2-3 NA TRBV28 TGTGCCAGCAGTACGACAGGGTGGCTAGCGGGATACACAGATACGCAGTATTTT CASSTTGWLAGYTDTQYF
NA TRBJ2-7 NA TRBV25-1 TGTGCCAGCAGTGAATATTCGGCTCTTTCCCCCCCGCAGTACTTC CASSEYSALSPPQYF
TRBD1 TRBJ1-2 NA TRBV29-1 TGCAGCGTTGGTCAGGGGGCGAGAGGCTACACCTTC CSVGQGARGYTF
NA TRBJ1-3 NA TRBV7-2 TGTGCCAGCAGCTTGGGGACGAGAAACACCATATATTTT CASSLGTRNTIYF
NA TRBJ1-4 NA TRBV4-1 TGCGCCAGCAGCCAAGTGAAGTACCCTAATAATGAAAAACTGTTTTTT CASSQVKYPNNEKLFF
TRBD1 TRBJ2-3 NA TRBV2 TGTGCCAGCTTCCAGGGGGCTTCGGGAACAGATACGCAGTATTTT CASFQGASGTDTQYF
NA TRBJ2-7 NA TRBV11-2 TGTGCCAGCAGCTTAGACCCCGGCGGCTACGAGCAGTACTTC CASSLDPGGYEQYF
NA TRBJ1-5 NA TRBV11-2 TGTGCCAGCAGCTTGGGAGAGACTTATAGCAATCAGCCCCAGCATTTT CASSLGETYSNQPQHF
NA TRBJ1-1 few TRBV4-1 TGCGCCAGCAGCCAAGACACAGAGAACACTGAAGCTTTCTTT CASSQDTENTEAFF
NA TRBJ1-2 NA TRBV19 TGTGCCAGTAGTAACTGGACGGAATGGTTTAACTATGGCTACACCTTC CASSNWTEWFNYGYTF
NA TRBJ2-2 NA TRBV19 TGTGCCAGTAGTATCGCCATAACCGGGGAGCTGTTTTTT CASSIAITGELFF
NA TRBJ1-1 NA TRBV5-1 TGCGCCAGCAGCTTGAGTACAGGGAACACTGAAGCTTTCTTT CASSLSTGNTEAFF
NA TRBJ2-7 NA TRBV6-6 TGTGCCAGCAGTCGGGGAATCGGGAACGAGCAGTACTTC CASSRGIGNEQYF
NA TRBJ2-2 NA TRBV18 TGTGCCAGCTCGCTCCGGGACACAAACACCGGGGAGCTGTTTTTT CASSLRDTNTGELFF
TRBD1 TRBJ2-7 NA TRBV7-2 TGTGCCAGCAGCTTAGGGGGACAGCGGTCCTACGAGCAGTACTTC CASSLGGQRSYEQYF
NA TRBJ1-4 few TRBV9 TGTGCCAGCAGCGTAGATGAGGGGCCTAATGAAAAACTGTTTTTT CASSVDEGPNEKLFF
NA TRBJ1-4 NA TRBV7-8 TGTGCCAGCAGTCGACGACCGGGGTTTCCGGAAAAACTGTTTTTT CASSRRPGFPEKLFF
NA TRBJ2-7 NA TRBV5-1 TGCGCCAGCAGCCCCTGGGACCGCCCTTTCGAGCAGTACTTC CASSPWDRPFEQYF
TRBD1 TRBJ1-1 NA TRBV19 TGTGCCAGTAGTCCATGGACAGGGGAAGCTTTCTTT CASSPWTGEAFF
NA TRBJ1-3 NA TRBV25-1 TGTGCCAGCAGTGAATTGGGGCAGGGCGGGATAAACACCATATATTTT CASSELGQGGINTIYF
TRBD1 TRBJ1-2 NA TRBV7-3 TGTGCCAGCAGTCTGAGGAGGGGGCAAGGCTACACCTTC CASSLRRGQGYTF
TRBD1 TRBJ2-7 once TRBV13 TGTGCCAGCAGCCCAAGACAGGGGGCTTCATACGAGCAGTACTTC CASSPRQGASYEQYF
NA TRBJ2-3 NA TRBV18 TGTGCCAGCTCACCAGGAAGCACAGATACGCAGTATTTT CASSPGSTDTQYF
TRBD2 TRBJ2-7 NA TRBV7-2 TGTGCCAGCAGCCGGGGACTAGCGGGTGCCTACGAGCAGTACTTC CASSRGLAGAYEQYF
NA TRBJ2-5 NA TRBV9 TGTGCCAGCAGCGCTCCGGGGCGCGGAGAGACCCAGTACTTC CASSAPGRGETQYF
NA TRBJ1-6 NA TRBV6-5 TGTGCCAGCAGTAACCCTCGGGGAACTAATTCACCCCTCCACTTT CASSNPRGTNSPLHF
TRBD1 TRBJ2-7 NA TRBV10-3 TGTGCCATCAGAAAAGGGACTTCACCGGGACAGGGGGCTTACGAGCAGTACTTC CAIRKGTSPGQGAYEQYF
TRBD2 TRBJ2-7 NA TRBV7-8 TGTGCCAGCTTCGGGACTAGCGGGGGTGACAAATCCTCCTACGAGCAGTACTTC CASFGTSGGDKSSYEQYF
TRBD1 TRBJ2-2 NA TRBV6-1 TGTGCCAGCAGAAACAGGGGCGACACCGGGGAGCTGTTTTTT CASRNRGDTGELFF
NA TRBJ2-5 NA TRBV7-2 TGTGCCAGCAGCCCCCTCCCCCTGGCCCAGTACTTC CASSPLPLAQYF
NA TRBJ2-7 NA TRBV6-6 TGTGCCAGCACCTCATCGGTGGGACACGGTTCCTACGAGCAGTACTTC CASTSSVGHGSYEQYF
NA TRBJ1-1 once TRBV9 TGTGCCAGCAGCGCAGAGGGAGCGGGGTACACTGAAGCTTTCTTT CASSAEGAGYTEAFF
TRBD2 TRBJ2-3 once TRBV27 TGTGCCAGCAGTCCTTTGACTAGCGGGAGGGTAGCCCCAGATACGCAGTATTTT CASSPLTSGRVAPDTQYF
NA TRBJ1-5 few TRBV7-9 TGTGCCAGCGGCCTTGGGGGTCAGCCCCAGCATTTT CASGLGGQPQHF
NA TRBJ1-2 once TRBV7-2 TGTGCCAGCAGCCAGATCAGGGCGAACTATGGCTACACCTTC CASSQIRANYGYTF
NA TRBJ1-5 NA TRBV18 TGTGCCAGCTCACCAGGAGGGATTTTGAATCAGCCCCAGCATTTT CASSPGGILNQPQHF
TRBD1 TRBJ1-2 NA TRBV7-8 TGTGCCAGCAGTCCCCCTCTCAGACAGGGGGGGTTTTATGGCTACACCTTC CASSPPLRQGGFYGYTF
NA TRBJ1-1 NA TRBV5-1 TGCGCCAGCAGCCTCTCGGACAAGAACACTGAAGCTTTCTTT CASSLSDKNTEAFF
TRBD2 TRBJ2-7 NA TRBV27 TGTGCCAGCAGTTTATTAGCGGGAGGGCCGGAATTATCAAGGTATGGATACGAGCAGTACTTC CASSLLAGGPELSRYGYEQYF
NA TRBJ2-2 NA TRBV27 TGTGCCAGCAGTTTAAGGGGCCTGGGGGAGCTGTTTTTT CASSLRGLGELFF
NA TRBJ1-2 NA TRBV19 TGTGCCAGTAGTTACGGGTACGGCTACACCTTC CASSYGYGYTF
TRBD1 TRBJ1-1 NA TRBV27 TGTGCCAGCAGGTTGGGGACAGGGAGGGCCACTGAAGCTTTCTTT CASRLGTGRATEAFF
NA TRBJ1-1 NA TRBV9 TGTGCCAGCAGCGTAGGGTTCGGGTGGACTGAAGCTTTCTTT CASSVGFGWTEAFF
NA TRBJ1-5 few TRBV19 TGTGCCAGTAGTGTAGCTAATCAGGAGTATAGCAATCAGCCCCAGCATTTT CASSVANQEYSNQPQHF
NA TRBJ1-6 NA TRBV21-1 TGTGCCAGCAGCAAGCGGGGCCCCTCCTTGGATTCACCCCTCCACTTT CASSKRGPSLDSPLHF
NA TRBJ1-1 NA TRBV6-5 TGTGCCAGCAGAGGAAGCGACAACCAAGCTTTCTTT CASRGSDNQAFF
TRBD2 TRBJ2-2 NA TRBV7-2 TGTGCCAGCAGCTCCAATAGCGGGATTGGCGGGGAGCTGTTTTTT CASSSNSGIGGELFF
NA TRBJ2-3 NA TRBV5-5 TGTGCCAGCACACCAGGCACAGATACGCAGTATTTT CASTPGTDTQYF
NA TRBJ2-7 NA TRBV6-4 TGTGCCAGCAGGGGACGGGGCCACCTTCCCTACGAGCAGTACTTC CASRGRGHLPYEQYF
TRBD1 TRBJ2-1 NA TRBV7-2 TGTGCCAGCAGACTTCCGGGACAGGACTACAATGAGCAGTTCTTC CASRLPGQDYNEQFF